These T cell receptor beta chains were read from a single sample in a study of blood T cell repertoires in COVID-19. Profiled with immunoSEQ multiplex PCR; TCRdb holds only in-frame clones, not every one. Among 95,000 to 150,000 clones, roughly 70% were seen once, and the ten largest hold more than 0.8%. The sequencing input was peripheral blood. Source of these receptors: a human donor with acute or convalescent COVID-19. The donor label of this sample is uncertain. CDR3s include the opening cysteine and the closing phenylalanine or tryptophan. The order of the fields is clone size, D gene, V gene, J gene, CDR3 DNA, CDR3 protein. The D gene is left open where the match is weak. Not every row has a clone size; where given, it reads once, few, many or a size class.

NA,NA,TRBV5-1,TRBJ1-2,TGCGCCAGCAGCTTGGGCAGGGGAGACTATGGCTACACCTTC,CASSLGRGDYGYTF
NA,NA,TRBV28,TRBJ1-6,TGTGCCAGCAGTTTATGGCCCGGGACATCGTTACTCTCCTATAATTCACCCCTCCACTTT,CASSLWPGTSLLSYNSPLHF
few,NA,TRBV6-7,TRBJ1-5,TGTGCCAGCAGTTACTCGCAGGGGCCGGTCAACCAGCCCCAGCATTTT,CASSYSQGPVNQPQHF
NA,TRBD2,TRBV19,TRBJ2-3,TGTGCCAGTAGTGGGCTAGCGGACGCTCTGGCGCAGTATTTT,CASSGLADALAQYF
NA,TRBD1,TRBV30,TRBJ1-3,TGTGCCTGGAGGCCCAGGGGGCTATCAGGAAACACCATATATTTT,CAWRPRGLSGNTIYF
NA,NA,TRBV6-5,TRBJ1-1,TGTGCCAGCAGTTACGAGAGGAACACTGAAGCTTTCTTT,CASSYERNTEAFF
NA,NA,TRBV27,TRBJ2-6,TGTGCCAGCAGTTCTACCTCCTGGACTGTCTCTGGGGCCAACGTCCTGACTTTC,CASSSTSWTVSGANVLTF
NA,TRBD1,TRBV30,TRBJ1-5,TGTGCCTGGAGTGCAGGGGGCATCAATCAGCCCCAGCATTTT,CAWSAGGINQPQHF
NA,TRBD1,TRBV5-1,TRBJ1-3,TGCGCCAGCAGCCCGGGGACAGGGACTGGAAACACCATATATTTT,CASSPGTGTGNTIYF
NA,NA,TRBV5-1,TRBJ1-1,TGCGCCAGCAGCCCTACTGGGCGGACAGATTTGAACACTGAAGCTTTCTTT,CASSPTGRTDLNTEAFF
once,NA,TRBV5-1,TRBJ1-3,TGCGCCAGCAGCTTGGAGGGAGGGGATGGAAACACCATATATTTT,CASSLEGGDGNTIYF
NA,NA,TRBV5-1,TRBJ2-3,TGCGCCAGCAGTTGGGACAAGGGGCGCGGTGATACGCAGTATTTT,CASSWDKGRGDTQYF
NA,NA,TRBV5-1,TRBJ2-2,TGCGCCAGCAGCTTGGCCGCAGGGGTTGCCGGGGAGCTGTTTTTT,CASSLAAGVAGELFF